Each of the 31 T cell receptor beta chains below was sequenced from the same sample in a study of shared clonotypes between healthy human individuals. The protocol was immunoSEQ multiplex PCR, while the TCRdb copy is restricted to in-frame clones and leaves out a portion. The sample consists of about 1.1 million clones, roughly 74% of them appearing once. The source material was memory CD4+ T cells from PBMCs. Noted subset: CD45RA-negative fraction. The receptors stem from a man aged 18 to 30 in good health. Some clones in this sample may be carry-over from other donors' samples.

The rearrangement links TRBV18 to TRBJ2-2; D not resolved. CDR1 KGHSH and CDR2 LQKENI come from the germline V gene. The germline V and J ends were trimmed by 5 bases and 3 bases, with 13 bases remaining between them. This CDR3 spans 15 amino acids. The CDR3 is CASSWSDGDTGELFF. The CDR3 bases are TGTGCCAGCTCATGGAGTGATGGGGACACCGGGGAGCTGTTTTTT.

This clone was seen a handful of times. The rearrangement links TRBV7-2 to TRBJ1-1; D not certain. The CDR3 extends over 14 amino acids. V lost 1 base, J lost 8 bases, and 14 bases lay in between. Germline CDR1 SGHTA, CDR2 FQGNSA. The CDR3 is CASSLELVVSEAFF. DNA for the CDR3: TGTGCCAGCAGCTTAGAACTCGTGGTGTCAGAAGCTTTCTTT.

The V gene is TRBV5-4, the J gene TRBJ1-4, with 10 bases matching TRBD1. This CDR3 has 16 residues. Trimming took 4 bases from V and 0 from J; bases not matched to a gene: 3. Germline loops: CDR1 SGHNT, CDR2 YYREEE (reference sequence). CDR3 sequence: CASSRDRGTTNEKLFF. In nucleotides, the CDR3 is TGTGCCAGCAGCCGGGACAGGGGAACAACTAATGAAAAACTGTTTTTT.

This chain connects TRBV20-1 to TRBJ1-2; D uncertain. Between the trimmed V and J ends, which lost 7 bases and 0 bases, there was a span of 6 bases. Germline values: CDR1 DFQATT, CDR2 SNEGSKA (reference sequence). The CDR3 is 11 amino acids. The CDR3 region is CSVYTNYGYTF. The CDR3 bases are TGCAGTGTTTATACTAACTATGGCTACACCTTC.

On this clone itself: At one end, the junction sequence differs from germline, possibly due to a read error. The chain combines TRBV4-2 with TRBJ2-1; 16 positions match TRBD2. This CDR3 region has 16 residues. Germline CDR1 is LGHNA and CDR2 is YNFKEQ. CDR3 sequence (DNA): TGTGCCAGCAGCCGGCAGGGACTAGCGGGAGGGAATGGGCAGTTCTTC. It encodes CASSRQGLAGGNGQFF.

A remark on this clone: Other DNA sequences in this specimen translate into the identical CDR3. The CDR3 here is CASSQLAGEQYF. The DNA of the CDR3 is TGTGCCAGCAGCCAGCTAGCAGGCGAGCAGTACTTC. The rearrangement uses TRBV28 and TRBJ2-7; tentatively, D is TRBD2 (5 bases). This CDR3 is built from 12 residues. V lost 6 bases and J 6 bases, leaving 12 bases between the germline ends. Germline V lookup: CDR1 MDHEN, CDR2 SYDVKM.

Points on this clone: Other DNA sequences in the same sample also yield this CDR3. J is TRBJ1-1 and V is TRBV18; D remains unclear. Trimming removed 3 bases at V and 1 base at J, with 6 bases between. This CDR3 comprises 13 residues. The germline CDR1 and CDR2 sequences are KGHSH and LQKENI. CDR3 residues: CASSPQKNTEAFF. The CDR3 coding sequence is TGTGCCAGCTCACCCCAGAAGAACACTGAAGCTTTCTTT.

The rearrangement joins TRBV18 to TRBJ2-1; D remains unclear. This CDR3 has 13 amino acids. Germline values: CDR1 KGHSH, CDR2 LQKENI. Trimming took 2 bases from V and 9 from J, leaving 11 bases between them. This chain's CDR3 is CASSPVSLAEQFF. CDR3 nucleotides: TGTGCCAGCTCACCAGTCTCGCTTGCTGAGCAGTTCTTC.

The rearrangement uses TRBV27 and TRBJ2-1; 12 bases are a match to TRBD2. This CDR3 comprises 15 residues. The V and J ends lost 5 bases and 9 bases, in that order; junction bases with no gene match: 8. Germline CDR1 reads MNHEY; CDR2 reads SMNVEV (reference sequence). This CDR3 is CASSLLAGGPSEQFF. The DNA of the CDR3 is TGTGCCAGCAGTCTGCTAGCGGGAGGGCCGAGTGAGCAGTTCTTC.

The V gene is TRBV18, the J gene TRBJ1-4, with D possibly TRBD1 on 5 matching bases. V dropped 3 bases and J dropped 6 bases, with 17 bases sitting between them. CDR3 length equals 16 residues. Germline loops: CDR1 KGHSH, CDR2 LQKENI. The CDR3 DNA reads as TGTGCCAGCTCACCTGGGACCGGAGGGGTGGATGAAAAACTGTTTTTT. This sequence encodes CASSPGTGGVDEKLFF.

This sequence joins TRBV5-1 and TRBJ2-2, with 11 positions matching TRBD2. The germline V gene encodes CDR1 SGHRS and CDR2 YFSETQ. The CDR3 extends over 16 amino acids. The ends lost 2 bases at V and 4 bases at J; junction bases unmatched: 4. The CDR3 loop reads CASSFTSGSVTGELFF. In DNA, the CDR3 is TGCGCCAGCAGCTTTACTAGCGGGAGTGTCACCGGGGAGCTGTTTTTT.

This chain joins TRBV6-4 and TRBJ2-5; D may correspond to TRBD1 or TRBD2 (5 bases each). The V gene's germline CDR1 is MRHNA and CDR2 SNTAGT. The CDR3 length is 15 residues. Deletions cut 4 bases from V and 1 base from J, with 13 bases between. CDR3: CASSVSPGTQETQYF. CDR3 bases: TGTGCCAGCAGTGTCTCACCTGGGACCCAAGAGACCCAGTACTTC.

V gene TRBV11-2 combines with J gene TRBJ2-3; D possibly uses TRBD1 or TRBD2 (5 bases each). Germline CDR1 and CDR2: SGHAT and FQNNGV. The V and J ends lost 0 bases and 10 bases respectively, with 14 bases between them. The CDR3 length is 14 residues. The CDR3 protein is CASSLDRSMGAQYF. In DNA, the CDR3 is TGTGCCAGCAGCTTAGATCGCTCGATGGGGGCGCAGTATTTT.

This chain connects TRBV28 to TRBJ1-5; a possible D gene is TRBD1 (6 bases). This CDR3 spans 14 amino acids. Germline CDR1 reads MDHEN; CDR2 reads SYDVKM. V lost 6 bases, J lost 0 bases, and 9 bases lay in between. Written as DNA, the CDR3 is TGTGCCAGCAGAAGGGGGGTTAGCAATCAGCCCCAGCATTTT. This codes for CASRRGVSNQPQHF. Together with reference TRBV28 and TRBJ1-5, the CDR3 gives the full variable domain: DVKVTQSSRYLVKRTGEKVFLECVQDMDHENMFWYRQDPGLGLRLIYFSYDVKMKEKGDIPEGYSVSREKKERFSLILESASTNQTSMYLCASRRGVSNQPQHFGDGTRLSIL.

The chain employs TRBV10-3 and TRBJ1-2; the match to TRBD1 covers 8 bases. CDR3 length equals 19 residues. Germline V lookup: CDR1 ENHRY, CDR2 SYGVKD. The trim removed 0 bases at V and 0 bases at J, leaving 12 bases unmatched. DNA of the CDR3: TGTGCCATCAGTGAGTCGACAGGGGCCAAAACCTTTACTAACTATGGCTACACCTTC. This encodes CAISESTGAKTFTNYGYTF.

V usage is TRBV4-3 and J usage is TRBJ1-1; D ambiguous. V was clipped by 2 bases and J by 2 bases, with 9 bases between them. CDR1 is LGHNA and CDR2 is YSLEER in the germline V gene. CDR3 length equals 14 residues. CDR3 nucleotide sequence: TGCGCCAGCAGCCAATCGTACTTCAACACTGAAGCTTTCTTT. It translates to CASSQSYFNTEAFF.

This clone has just a few counts. The chain carries TRBV5-1 and TRBJ1-5, with D possibly being TRBD1 (5 bases). CDR3 length equals 13 residues. Trimming cost V 4 bases and J 7 bases, with 12 bases left between them. Per the germline V gene, CDR1 is SGHRS and CDR2 is YFSETQ. As DNA, the CDR3 is TGCGCCAGCAGCCCCCGGGGACGGCAGCCCCAGCATTTT. This translates into CASSPRGRQPQHF.

V and J are TRBV28 and TRBJ1-2, with D perhaps TRBD1 (6 bases). V lost 5 bases and J 4 bases, leaving 20 bases between the germline ends. The germline V gene encodes CDR1 MDHEN and CDR2 SYDVKM. The CDR3 is 16 amino acids. CDR3 region: CASSRIGAQGIYGYTF. The CDR3 nucleotides are TGTGCCAGCAGTCGAATAGGGGCCCAGGGGATCTATGGCTACACCTTC.

This clone was seen a single time. The J gene is TRBJ2-3, the V gene TRBV19; no reliable D call. In germline, CDR1 is LNHDA, CDR2 SQIVND (reference sequence). The CDR3 sequence is 15 residues long. Trimming shortened V by 9 bases and J by 7 bases, and 23 bases separated the two germline ends. The CDR3 spells CARWPGGQVLYTQYF. The CDR3 nucleotides are TGTGCCAGATGGCCGGGTGGGCAGGTCCTTTATACGCAGTATTTT. Full variable domain (rest looked up from reference TRBV19 and TRBJ2-3): DGGITQSPKYLFRKEGQNVTLSCEQNLNHDAMYWYRQDPGQGLRLIYYSQIVNDFQKGDIAEGYSVSREKKESFPLTVTSAQKNPTAFYLCARWPGGQVLYTQYFGPGTRLTVL.

V usage is TRBV6-5 and J usage is TRBJ2-1; 9 bases match TRBD2. Trimming at V came to 7 bases and at J to 6 bases, leaving 7 bases not matched to a gene. This CDR3 spans 14 amino acids. Germline loops: CDR1 MNHEY, CDR2 SVGAGI. The CDR3 nucleotides are TGTGCCAGCACCCGTGGCGGGAGGGCCAATGAGCAGTTCTTC. Encoded protein: CASTRGGRANEQFF.

J is TRBJ1-2 and V is TRBV5-1; D perhaps matches TRBD1 (5 bases). CDR1 and CDR2 from the germline V gene are SGHRS and YFSETQ. V dropped 0 bases and J dropped 3 bases, with 12 bases sitting between them. CDR3 size: 15 residues. The CDR3 DNA follows: TGCGCCAGCAGCTTGGTGCCGGGGGACGACTATGGCTACACCTTC. Protein sequence: CASSLVPGDDYGYTF.

This rearrangement joins TRBV21-1 to TRBJ2-5; the table's D gene call, TRBD1, was not cross checked with the DNA. TRBV21-1 is an annotated pseudogene. This CDR3 is 13 amino acids long. CDR3 loop: CASSKGQGETQYF. CDR3 DNA sequence: TGTGCCAGCAGCAAAGGGCAGGGAGAGACCCAGTACTTC.

The V gene is TRBV5-1, the J gene TRBJ2-3; possibly TRBD1 or TRBD2 for D (5 bases each). Looked up from germline, CDR1 is SGHRS and CDR2 is YFSETQ. The V and J ends lost 0 bases and 8 bases respectively, with 10 bases between them. The CDR3 spans 13 residues. The CDR3 region is CASSLVGERTQYF. The CDR3 DNA reads as TGCGCCAGCAGCTTGGTAGGGGAGCGTACGCAGTATTTT.

This clone was recorded once. Other DNA sequences in this specimen translate into the identical CDR3. The rearrangement joins TRBV15 to TRBJ2-3; TRBD1 agrees at 8 bases. The trim removed 0 bases at V and 3 bases at J, leaving 8 bases unmatched. CDR1 LNHNV and CDR2 YYDKDF come from the germline V gene (reference sequence). The CDR3 totals 17 residues. Here the CDR3 DNA reads TGTGCCACCAGCAGAGATCGGGGCAGGGGGCGTACAGATACGCAGTATTTT. Its translation: CATSRDRGRGRTDTQYF.

The rearrangement links TRBV18 to TRBJ2-1; 12 positions match TRBD2. This CDR3 region has 17 residues. Germline-derived CDR1 and CDR2 are KGHSH and LQKENI. With 4 bases clipped from V and 0 bases from J, the junction kept 4 bases outside the gene matches. Here the CDR3 reads CASSLTTSGSSYNEQFF. The CDR3 DNA is TGTGCCAGCTCACTGACGACTAGCGGGAGCTCCTACAATGAGCAGTTCTTC. Looking up the rest from reference TRBV18 and TRBJ2-1 gives the full variable domain: NAGVMQNPRHLVRRRGQEARLRCSPMKGHSHVYWYRQLPEEGLKFMVYLQKENIIDESGMPKERFSAEFPKEGPSILRIQQVVRGDSAAYFCASSLTTSGSSYNEQFFGPGTRLTVL.

Points on this clone: This could be a read error, since a much larger clone is one nucleotide away. This specimen includes other DNA sequences encoding the same CDR3. The V and J genes are TRBV11-3 and TRBJ2-1; 8 nucleotides agree with TRBD1. V gave up 0 bases and J gave up 5 bases; unmatched junction bases: 6. Germline assignment: CDR1 SGHNT and CDR2 YENEEA. The CDR3 totals 16 residues. CDR3 in amino acids: CASSLDGQGSHNEQFF. The DNA for the CDR3 is TGTGCCAGCAGCTTAGATGGACAGGGCTCTCACAATGAGCAGTTCTTC.

This clone occurred many times. The chain couples TRBV28 to TRBJ1-2; D possibly corresponds to TRBD1 (5 bases). V was trimmed by 3 bases and J by 7 bases, leaving 9 bases between them. The length of the CDR3 is 12 residues. CDR1 and CDR2 from the germline V gene are MDHEN and SYDVKM. CDR3 DNA: TGTGCCAGCAGTTTGGCAGGGTTTGGCTACACCTTC. Its translation: CASSLAGFGYTF.

This chain connects TRBV5-1 to TRBJ2-1; TRBD2 matches at 11 bases. The germline V gene has CDR1 SGHRS and CDR2 YFSETQ. The junction had 8 bases not matched to a gene; V was cut back by 2 bases and J by 7 bases. CDR3 length equals 16 residues. The CDR3 protein is CASSFLAGGGSNEQFF. DNA of the CDR3: TGCGCCAGCAGCTTTCTAGCGGGGGGTGGTTCGAATGAGCAGTTCTTC.

CDR3 DNA: TGTGCCAGCAGCCGCGACGGGGGACGTGCCTATGGCTACACCTTC. Its translation is CASSRDGGRAYGYTF. The genes are TRBV6-6 and TRBJ1-2; D is possibly TRBD1 (5 bases). V shed 6 bases and J shed 4 bases, with 18 bases lying between them. Germline V gives CDR1 MNHNY, CDR2 SVGAGI (reference sequence). CDR3 size: 15 residues.

This chain connects TRBV25-1 to TRBJ2-5, with TRBD1 identical over 7 bases. Germline V gives CDR1 MGHDK, CDR2 SYGVNS. CDR3 length: 15 amino acids. Trimming removed 5 bases from V and 2 bases from J; junction bases left unmatched: 8. The CDR3 is CASSHGRGSQETQYF. The CDR3 region has the DNA TGTGCCAGCAGTCACGGCAGGGGGTCTCAAGAGACCCAGTACTTC. The full variable domain, with the rest looked up from reference TRBV25-1 and TRBJ2-5, is EADIYQTPRYLVIGTGKKITLECSQTMGHDKMYWYQQDPGMELHLIHYSYGVNSTEKGDLSSESTVSRIRTEHFPLTLESARPSHTSQYLCASSHGRGSQETQYFGPGTRLLVL.

This rearrangement joins TRBV11-3 to TRBJ2-7; 9 bases are shared with TRBD1. The V and J ends lost 5 bases and 1 base, in that order; junction bases with no gene match: 6. The CDR3 is 15 residues long. Looked up from germline, CDR1 is SGHNT and CDR2 is YENEEA. CDR3 protein: CASSRTGGESYEQYF. The CDR3, as DNA: TGTGCCAGCAGCCGTACAGGGGGCGAATCCTACGAGCAGTACTTC.